This is a list of T cell receptor beta chains from one sample in a study of blood T cell repertoires in COVID-19. Profiled with immunoSEQ multiplex PCR; TCRdb holds only in-frame clones, not every one. The sample has about 400,000 clones, approximately 90% seen once. Sequences were obtained from PBMCs or T cells enriched from blood (not recorded which). The receptors stem from a woman aged 30 to 39 with acute COVID-19. Both conserved end residues are part of each CDR3. D genes are given only for firm matches. Size is omitted from some rows. Given values are once, few, many or a class for expanded clones.

D gene: NA
V gene: TRBV9
J gene: TRBJ2-1
clone size: NA
CDR3 DNA: TGTGCCAGCAGCGTAGGGGGAGCAAGGGAGCAGTTCTTC
CDR3 protein: CASSVGGAREQFF

D gene: NA
V gene: TRBV3-1/TRBV3-2
J gene: TRBJ2-3
clone size: few
CDR3 DNA: TGTGCCAGCAGCCAAGACGGCAGGGTCGCGGCGCAGTATTTT
CDR3 protein: CASSQDGRVAAQYF

D gene: NA
V gene: TRBV30
J gene: TRBJ1-3
clone size: NA
CDR3 DNA: TGTGCCTGGAGTCAGGGGACCATAAACACCATATATTTT
CDR3 protein: CAWSQGTINTIYF

D gene: NA
V gene: TRBV7-3
J gene: TRBJ1-1
clone size: NA
CDR3 DNA: TGTGCCAGCAGCTTAGGCCCGGGGAGCGATGAAGCTTTCTTT
CDR3 protein: CASSLGPGSDEAFF

D gene: NA
V gene: TRBV27
J gene: TRBJ2-7
clone size: NA
CDR3 DNA: TGTGCCAGCAGTTCCTTCCCCCTTAGCACCTACGAGCAGTACTTC
CDR3 protein: CASSSFPLSTYEQYF

D gene: NA
V gene: TRBV28
J gene: TRBJ1-5
clone size: once
CDR3 DNA: TGTGCCAGCAGTTTAGGGGGGGCCACCAATCAGCCCCAGCATTTT
CDR3 protein: CASSLGGATNQPQHF

D gene: TRBD1
V gene: TRBV19
J gene: TRBJ1-4
clone size: NA
CDR3 DNA: TGTGCCAGTAGCCCGACAGGGACTAATGAAAAACTGTTTTTT
CDR3 protein: CASSPTGTNEKLFF

D gene: NA
V gene: TRBV5-4
J gene: TRBJ1-2
clone size: once
CDR3 DNA: TGTGCCAGCAGCTTGGGCGGGAAGCCTAACTATGGCTACACCTTC
CDR3 protein: CASSLGGKPNYGYTF

D gene: NA
V gene: TRBV5-1
J gene: TRBJ2-4
clone size: NA
CDR3 DNA: TGCGCCAGCAGCTTGACCAGGGAGGACATTCAGTACTTC
CDR3 protein: CASSLTREDIQYF

D gene: TRBD1
V gene: TRBV5-6
J gene: TRBJ1-2
clone size: NA
CDR3 DNA: TGTGCCAGCAGCTTGGCGGGACAGGGGATTGGCTACACCTTC
CDR3 protein: CASSLAGQGIGYTF

D gene: NA
V gene: TRBV4-1
J gene: TRBJ1-2
clone size: NA
CDR3 DNA: TGCGCCAGCAGCCAAGGGGGGCGGCCCGGCACCTTC
CDR3 protein: CASSQGGRPGTF

D gene: NA
V gene: TRBV18
J gene: TRBJ2-3
clone size: NA
CDR3 DNA: TGTGCCAGCTCACCTGACAGTTCTAGCACAGATACGCAGTATTTT
CDR3 protein: CASSPDSSSTDTQYF

D gene: TRBD1
V gene: TRBV7-9
J gene: TRBJ2-7
clone size: NA
CDR3 DNA: TGTGCCAGCAGCTTAGCCCTGACAGGGAACCTTCTCTACGAGCAGTACTTC
CDR3 protein: CASSLALTGNLLYEQYF

D gene: TRBD1
V gene: TRBV10-3
J gene: TRBJ2-1
clone size: few
CDR3 DNA: TGTGCCACCGAACGAGGACAGGGGGTTTACAATGAGCAGTTCTTC
CDR3 protein: CATERGQGVYNEQFF

D gene: NA
V gene: TRBV3-1/TRBV3-2
J gene: TRBJ1-2
clone size: NA
CDR3 DNA: TGTGCCAGCAGCCATACTAAGGGGACAATCTATGGCTACACCTTC
CDR3 protein: CASSHTKGTIYGYTF

D gene: NA
V gene: TRBV7-2
J gene: TRBJ1-1
clone size: NA
CDR3 DNA: TGTGCCAGCAGCTTAGAGGGGTTTTATGGCACTGAAGCTTTCTTT
CDR3 protein: CASSLEGFYGTEAFF

D gene: TRBD1
V gene: TRBV28
J gene: TRBJ2-7
clone size: NA
CDR3 DNA: TGTGCCAGCAGTTTCGGACAGGGAGGCTACGAGCAGTACTTC
CDR3 protein: CASSFGQGGYEQYF

D gene: NA
V gene: TRBV3-1/TRBV3-2
J gene: TRBJ2-1
clone size: NA
CDR3 DNA: TGTGCCAGCAGCGTTAGCACTTCCAATGAGCAGTTCTTC
CDR3 protein: CASSVSTSNEQFF

D gene: NA
V gene: TRBV27
J gene: TRBJ1-1
clone size: NA
CDR3 DNA: TGTGCCAGCAGTCCAGGGGAGAACACTGAAGCTTTCTTT
CDR3 protein: CASSPGENTEAFF

D gene: TRBD2
V gene: TRBV18
J gene: TRBJ2-1
clone size: NA
CDR3 DNA: TGTGCCAGCTCCCCACCGGGCGGGGGAGTAAACAATGAGCAGTTCTTC
CDR3 protein: CASSPPGGGVNNEQFF

D gene: NA
V gene: TRBV5-6
J gene: TRBJ1-6
clone size: NA
CDR3 DNA: TGTGCCAGCAGCACGGGTCCTAATTCACCCCTCCACTTT
CDR3 protein: CASSTGPNSPLHF

D gene: NA
V gene: TRBV18
J gene: TRBJ1-1
clone size: NA
CDR3 DNA: TGTGCCAGCTCACCAGACTCGGGAGCCAACACTGAAGCTTTCTTT
CDR3 protein: CASSPDSGANTEAFF

D gene: TRBD2
V gene: TRBV11-3
J gene: TRBJ2-2
clone size: NA
CDR3 DNA: TGTGCCAGCAGCTTACTAGCGGGGCAAACCGGGGAGCTGTTTTTT
CDR3 protein: CASSLLAGQTGELFF

D gene: NA
V gene: TRBV9
J gene: TRBJ2-3
clone size: NA
CDR3 DNA: TGTGCCAGCAGCGCCTCTTGGGGGGGCCATAGCACAGATACGCAGTATTTT
CDR3 protein: CASSASWGGHSTDTQYF

D gene: NA
V gene: TRBV27
J gene: TRBJ2-5
clone size: NA
CDR3 DNA: TGTGCCAGCAGTAACTCTGGACAGACGTACCAAGAGACCCAGTACTTC
CDR3 protein: CASSNSGQTYQETQYF

D gene: TRBD1
V gene: TRBV2
J gene: TRBJ2-7
clone size: NA
CDR3 DNA: TGTGCCAGCAGTACAGGGGTTTCTGGGTACGAGCAGTACTTC
CDR3 protein: CASSTGVSGYEQYF

D gene: TRBD2
V gene: TRBV6-5
J gene: TRBJ2-2
clone size: NA
CDR3 DNA: TGTGCCAGCAGCACGACAGCGGGGAAGTCCGGGGAGCTGTTTTTT
CDR3 protein: CASSTTAGKSGELFF

D gene: NA
V gene: TRBV7-3
J gene: TRBJ1-1
clone size: NA
CDR3 DNA: TGTGCCAGCAGTCTCGAGTTGAACACTGAAGCTTTCTTT
CDR3 protein: CASSLELNTEAFF

D gene: NA
V gene: TRBV5-1
J gene: TRBJ1-3
clone size: NA
CDR3 DNA: TGCGCCAGCAGCTTGGCCCCGGGAAACACCATATATTTT
CDR3 protein: CASSLAPGNTIYF

D gene: TRBD1
V gene: TRBV5-4
J gene: TRBJ2-7
clone size: NA
CDR3 DNA: TGTGCCAGCAGCTTGGCAGGGACAGCCTCCTACGAGCAGTACTTC
CDR3 protein: CASSLAGTASYEQYF

D gene: TRBD1
V gene: TRBV6-5
J gene: TRBJ1-2
clone size: NA
CDR3 DNA: TGTGCCAGCAGGAACAGGGGTTATGGCTACACCTTC
CDR3 protein: CASRNRGYGYTF

D gene: TRBD1
V gene: TRBV5-1
J gene: TRBJ1-1
clone size: NA
CDR3 DNA: TGCGCCAGCAGCTTGGCCGAGAGGACAGGGGGCTTAGACACTGAAGCTTTCTTT
CDR3 protein: CASSLAERTGGLDTEAFF

D gene: NA
V gene: TRBV6-5
J gene: TRBJ1-6
clone size: NA
CDR3 DNA: TGTGCCAGCAGCTCGGGACAAAGCGGTTCACCCCTCCACTTT
CDR3 protein: CASSSGQSGSPLHF

D gene: NA
V gene: TRBV30
J gene: TRBJ1-3
clone size: NA
CDR3 DNA: TGTGCCTGGAGCCTCGGGGGGAACACCATATATTTT
CDR3 protein: CAWSLGGNTIYF

D gene: TRBD1
V gene: TRBV7-2
J gene: TRBJ1-2
clone size: NA
CDR3 DNA: TGTGCCAGCAGCTTTGGGGACAGGGTTAACTATGGCTACACCTTC
CDR3 protein: CASSFGDRVNYGYTF

D gene: TRBD1
V gene: TRBV5-1
J gene: TRBJ1-1
clone size: NA
CDR3 DNA: TGCGCCAGCAGCCAGGACAGGGCTAACACTGAAGCTTTCTTT
CDR3 protein: CASSQDRANTEAFF

D gene: TRBD1
V gene: TRBV11-2
J gene: TRBJ1-5
clone size: NA
CDR3 DNA: TGTGCCAGCAGCTTAGCTCCGGGACAGTGCAATCAGCCCCAGCATTTT
CDR3 protein: CASSLAPGQCNQPQHF

D gene: NA
V gene: TRBV18
J gene: TRBJ2-1
clone size: NA
CDR3 DNA: TGTGCCAGCTCACCGCCAAGTACTAGCTCCTACAATGAGCAGTTCTTC
CDR3 protein: CASSPPSTSSYNEQFF

D gene: NA
V gene: TRBV29-1
J gene: TRBJ1-1
clone size: NA
CDR3 DNA: TGCAGCGTGCCACTACAGGGTTTAACTGAAGCTTTCTTT
CDR3 protein: CSVPLQGLTEAFF

D gene: NA
V gene: TRBV7-2
J gene: TRBJ1-1
clone size: NA
CDR3 DNA: TGTGCCAGTTCACAAAGCGGCTTGGTGAACACTGAAGCTTTCTTT
CDR3 protein: CASSQSGLVNTEAFF

D gene: TRBD1
V gene: TRBV27
J gene: TRBJ1-1
clone size: few
CDR3 DNA: TGTGCCAGCAGCCTATACCCGGGACAGGCTGTGAACACTGAAGCTTTCTTT
CDR3 protein: CASSLYPGQAVNTEAFF

D gene: NA
V gene: TRBV9
J gene: TRBJ1-4
clone size: NA
CDR3 DNA: TGTGCCAGCAGCGTAGGGGGAGGGGCAGTCGTTGAAAAACTGTTTTTT
CDR3 protein: CASSVGGGAVVEKLFF

D gene: TRBD2
V gene: TRBV7-2
J gene: TRBJ2-7
clone size: NA
CDR3 DNA: TGTGCCAGCAGCTTAGGGAGGATTGGGAGGGGCCTCTACGAGCAGTACTTC
CDR3 protein: CASSLGRIGRGLYEQYF

D gene: TRBD1
V gene: TRBV30
J gene: TRBJ2-7
clone size: NA
CDR3 DNA: TGTGCCTGGAGTGTCCGACAGGGGCCCCACGAGCAGTACTTC
CDR3 protein: CAWSVRQGPHEQYF

D gene: NA
V gene: TRBV12-3/TRBV12-4
J gene: TRBJ1-5
clone size: once
CDR3 DNA: TGTGCCAGCAGTTTTTCACTAAATCAGCCCCAGCATTTT
CDR3 protein: CASSFSLNQPQHF

D gene: NA
V gene: TRBV7-2
J gene: TRBJ1-2
clone size: NA
CDR3 DNA: TGTGCCAGCAGCTTAGATGGGACACTCGCTGGCTACACCTTC
CDR3 protein: CASSLDGTLAGYTF

D gene: NA
V gene: TRBV9
J gene: TRBJ2-7
clone size: NA
CDR3 DNA: TGTGCCAGCAGCGTAGGGGACACTTCCTACGAGCAGTACTTC
CDR3 protein: CASSVGDTSYEQYF

D gene: TRBD2
V gene: TRBV7-9
J gene: TRBJ2-3
clone size: NA
CDR3 DNA: TGTGCCAGCAGCTTAGATCTAGCGGGGGGCCCAGATACGCAGTATTTT
CDR3 protein: CASSLDLAGGPDTQYF

D gene: NA
V gene: TRBV6-1
J gene: TRBJ2-6
clone size: NA
CDR3 DNA: TGTGCCAGCAGTGTAACAGGGTTAGGCTCTGGGGCCAACGTCCTGACTTTC
CDR3 protein: CASSVTGLGSGANVLTF

D gene: TRBD1
V gene: TRBV2
J gene: TRBJ2-1
clone size: NA
CDR3 DNA: TGTGCCAGCAGTCCCCAAAGGGGGCAGGGCGGGTTAGGGGGTGAGCAGTTCTTC
CDR3 protein: CASSPQRGQGGLGGEQFF

D gene: NA
V gene: TRBV12-1
J gene: TRBJ2-2
clone size: few
CDR3 DNA: TGTGCCAGCAGCTTAATGGACAGTTTTGCCGGGGAGCTGTTTTTT
CDR3 protein: CASSLMDSFAGELFF

D gene: NA
V gene: TRBV19
J gene: TRBJ2-5
clone size: NA
CDR3 DNA: TGTGCCAGTAGTATAGCGAGGGACCAAGAGACCCAGTACTTC
CDR3 protein: CASSIARDQETQYF

D gene: NA
V gene: TRBV13
J gene: TRBJ2-7
clone size: once
CDR3 DNA: TGTGCCAGCAGCTTAAGCAGGGGCAGCTCCTACGAGCAGTACTTC
CDR3 protein: CASSLSRGSSYEQYF

D gene: TRBD1
V gene: TRBV9
J gene: TRBJ1-4
clone size: NA
CDR3 DNA: TGTGCCAGCAGCGTTGGGGGACAGGGGAGGCTTGATGAAAAACTGTTTTTT
CDR3 protein: CASSVGGQGRLDEKLFF